This T cell receptor (beta chain) was sequenced for a study of blood T cell repertoires in COVID-19. Turning to the study itself: PBMCs, B-cell-depleted T cells, or T cells provided the cDNA or gDNA that made up the material.

This clone was observed a single time. Libraries were prepared by immunoSEQ multiplex PCR; TCRdb keeps only in-frame clonotypes and omits some of them. The sample lists around 170,000 clones; 80% to 90% were seen once. The study drew participants aged roughly 18 to 95 years from fewer than 30 US areas. In assigning cohorts, the study relied on participant-reported clinical history. V lost 3 bases and J 0 bases, leaving 9 bases between the germline ends. The CDR3 totals 13 residues. In germline, CDR1 is SQVTM, CDR2 ANQGSEA. The TCR sequence derives from a woman aged 18 to 35 who had recovered from COVID-19. V usage is TRBV29-1 and J usage is TRBJ2-7; the D gene is possibly TRBD2 (6 bases). Material: PBMCs or T cells enriched from blood (not recorded which). CDR3 sequence reads: CSVDLGGSYEQYF. The CDR3 bases are TGCAGCGTTGATTTGGGGGGCTCCTACGAGCAGTACTTC.